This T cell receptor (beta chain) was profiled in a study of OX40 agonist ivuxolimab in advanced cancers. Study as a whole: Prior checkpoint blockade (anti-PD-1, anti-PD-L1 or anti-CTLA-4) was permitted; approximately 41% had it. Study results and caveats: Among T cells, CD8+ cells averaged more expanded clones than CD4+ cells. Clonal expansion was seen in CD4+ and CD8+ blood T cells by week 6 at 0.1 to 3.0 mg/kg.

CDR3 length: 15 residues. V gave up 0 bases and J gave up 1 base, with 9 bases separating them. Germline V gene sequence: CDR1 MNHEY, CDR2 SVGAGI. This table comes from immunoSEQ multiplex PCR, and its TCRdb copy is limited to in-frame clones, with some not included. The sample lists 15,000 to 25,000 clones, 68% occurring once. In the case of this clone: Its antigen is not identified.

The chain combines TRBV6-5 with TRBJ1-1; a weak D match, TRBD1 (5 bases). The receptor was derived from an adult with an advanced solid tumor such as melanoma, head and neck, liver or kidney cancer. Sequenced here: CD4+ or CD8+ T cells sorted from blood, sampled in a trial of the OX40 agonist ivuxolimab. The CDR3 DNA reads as TGTGCCAGCAGTTACTCGGCGAGGGGGAACACTGAAGCTTTCTTT. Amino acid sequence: CASSYSARGNTEAFF.